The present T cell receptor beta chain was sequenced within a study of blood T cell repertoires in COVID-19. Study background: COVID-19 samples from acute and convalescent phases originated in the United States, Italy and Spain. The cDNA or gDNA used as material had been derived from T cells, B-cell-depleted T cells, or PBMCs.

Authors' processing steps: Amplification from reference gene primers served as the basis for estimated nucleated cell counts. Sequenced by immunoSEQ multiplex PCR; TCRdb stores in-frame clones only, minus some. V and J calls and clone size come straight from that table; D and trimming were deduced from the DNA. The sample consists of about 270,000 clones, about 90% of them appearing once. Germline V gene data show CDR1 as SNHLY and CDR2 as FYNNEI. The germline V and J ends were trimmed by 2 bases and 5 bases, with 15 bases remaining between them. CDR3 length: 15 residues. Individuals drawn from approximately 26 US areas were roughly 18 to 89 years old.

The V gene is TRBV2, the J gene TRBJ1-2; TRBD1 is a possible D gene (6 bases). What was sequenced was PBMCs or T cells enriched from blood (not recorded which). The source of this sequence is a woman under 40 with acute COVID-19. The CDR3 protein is CASSELRGGRYGYTF. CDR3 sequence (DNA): TGTGCCAGCAGTGAACTACGAGGGGGAAGGTATGGCTACACCTTC. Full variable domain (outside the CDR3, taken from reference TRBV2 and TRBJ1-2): EPEVTQTPSHQVTQMGQEVILRCVPISNHLYFYWYRQILGQKVEFLVSFYNNEISEKSEIFDDQFSVERPDGSNFTLKIRSTKLEDSAMYFCASSELRGGRYGYTFGSGTRLTVV.